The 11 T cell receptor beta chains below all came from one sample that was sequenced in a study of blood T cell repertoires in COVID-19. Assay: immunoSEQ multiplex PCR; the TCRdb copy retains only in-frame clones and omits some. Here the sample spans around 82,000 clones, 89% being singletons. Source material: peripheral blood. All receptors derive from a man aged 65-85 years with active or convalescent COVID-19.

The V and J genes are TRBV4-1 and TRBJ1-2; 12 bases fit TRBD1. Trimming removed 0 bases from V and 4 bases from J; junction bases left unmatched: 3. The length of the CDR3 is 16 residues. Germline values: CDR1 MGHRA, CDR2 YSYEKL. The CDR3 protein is CASSQDGTGGSYGYTF. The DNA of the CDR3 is TGCGCCAGCAGCCAAGACGGGACAGGGGGCAGCTATGGCTACACCTTC.

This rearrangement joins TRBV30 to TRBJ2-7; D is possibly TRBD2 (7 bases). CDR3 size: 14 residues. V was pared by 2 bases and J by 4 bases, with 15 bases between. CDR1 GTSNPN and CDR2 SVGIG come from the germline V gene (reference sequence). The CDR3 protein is CAWSLGGPSYEQYF. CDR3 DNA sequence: TGTGCCTGGAGTCTCGGGGGGCCTTCGTACGAGCAGTACTTC.

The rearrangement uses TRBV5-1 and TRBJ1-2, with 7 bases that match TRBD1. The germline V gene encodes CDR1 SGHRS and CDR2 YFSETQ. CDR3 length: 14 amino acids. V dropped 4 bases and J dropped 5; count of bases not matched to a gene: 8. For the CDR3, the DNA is TGCGCCAGCAGCCCCGGGACAGCGGGTTATGGCTACACCTTC. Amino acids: CASSPGTAGYGYTF. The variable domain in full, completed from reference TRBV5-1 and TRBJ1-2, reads KAGVTQTPRYLIKTRGQQVTLSCSPISGHRSVSWYQQTPGQGLQFLFEYFSETQRNKGNFPGRFSGRQFSNSRSEMNVSTLELGDSALYLCASSPGTAGYGYTFGSGTRLTVV.

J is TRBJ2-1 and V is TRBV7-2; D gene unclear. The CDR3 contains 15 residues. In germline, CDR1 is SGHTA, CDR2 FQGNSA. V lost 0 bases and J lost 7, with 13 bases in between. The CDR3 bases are TGTGCCAGCAGCTTAGCGGTCACCCCGGTAAATGAGCAGTTCTTC. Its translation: CASSLAVTPVNEQFF.

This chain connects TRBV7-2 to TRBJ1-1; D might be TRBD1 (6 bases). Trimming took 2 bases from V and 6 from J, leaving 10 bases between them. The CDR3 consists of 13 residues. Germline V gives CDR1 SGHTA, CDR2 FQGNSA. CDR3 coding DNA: TGTGCCAGCAGCTTAAGGGAGGGGGCTGAAGCTTTCTTT. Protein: CASSLREGAEAFF.

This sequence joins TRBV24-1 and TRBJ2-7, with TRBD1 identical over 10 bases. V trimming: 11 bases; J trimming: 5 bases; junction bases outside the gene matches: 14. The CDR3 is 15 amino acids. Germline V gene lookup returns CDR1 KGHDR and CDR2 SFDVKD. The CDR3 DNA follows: TGTGCCAACTTCCCACCGGGACAGGGGCACGACGAGCAGTACTTC. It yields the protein CANFPPGQGHDEQYF.

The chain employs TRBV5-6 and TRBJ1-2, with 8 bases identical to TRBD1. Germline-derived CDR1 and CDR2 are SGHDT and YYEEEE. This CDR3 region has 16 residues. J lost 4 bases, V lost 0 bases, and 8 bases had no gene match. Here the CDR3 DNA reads TGTGCCAGCAGCTTGGGGAGGAGACAGGGGTCCTATGGCTACACCTTC. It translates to CASSLGRRQGSYGYTF.

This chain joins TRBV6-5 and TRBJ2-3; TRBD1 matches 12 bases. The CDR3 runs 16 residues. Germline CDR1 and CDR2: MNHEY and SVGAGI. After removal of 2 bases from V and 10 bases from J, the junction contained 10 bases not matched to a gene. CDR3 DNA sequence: TGTGCCAGCAGTTACCGGGGGACAGGGGGCCACATCCCGCAGTATTTT. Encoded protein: CASSYRGTGGHIPQYF.

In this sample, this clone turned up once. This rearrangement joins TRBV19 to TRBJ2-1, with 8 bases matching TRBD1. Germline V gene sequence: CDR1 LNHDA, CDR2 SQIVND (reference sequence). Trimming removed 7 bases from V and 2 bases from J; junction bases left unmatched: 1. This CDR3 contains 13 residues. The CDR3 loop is CASTQGAYNEQFF. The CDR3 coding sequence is TGTGCCAGTACACAGGGGGCCTACAATGAGCAGTTCTTC.

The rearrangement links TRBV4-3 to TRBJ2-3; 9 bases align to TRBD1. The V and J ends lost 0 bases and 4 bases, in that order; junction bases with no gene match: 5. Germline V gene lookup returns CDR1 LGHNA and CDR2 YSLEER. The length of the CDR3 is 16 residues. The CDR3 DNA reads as TGCGCCAGCAGCCAAGATAGTACAGGGGGCGCAGATACGCAGTATTTT. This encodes CASSQDSTGGADTQYF.

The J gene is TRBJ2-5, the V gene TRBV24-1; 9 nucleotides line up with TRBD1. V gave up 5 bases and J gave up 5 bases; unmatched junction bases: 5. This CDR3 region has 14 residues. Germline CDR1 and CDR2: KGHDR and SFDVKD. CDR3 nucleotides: TGTGCCACCAGTGCAACAGGGGGCGAGGAGACCCAGTACTTC. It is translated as CATSATGGEETQYF.